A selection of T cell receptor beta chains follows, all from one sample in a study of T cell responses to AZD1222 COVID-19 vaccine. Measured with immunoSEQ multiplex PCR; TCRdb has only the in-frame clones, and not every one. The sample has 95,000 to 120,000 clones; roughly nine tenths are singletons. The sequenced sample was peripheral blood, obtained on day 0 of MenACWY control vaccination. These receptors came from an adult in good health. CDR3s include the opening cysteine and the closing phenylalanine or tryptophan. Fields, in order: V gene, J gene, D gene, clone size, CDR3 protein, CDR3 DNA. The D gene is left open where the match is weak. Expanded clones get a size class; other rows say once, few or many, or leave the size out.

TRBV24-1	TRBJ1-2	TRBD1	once	CATQKTGGNYGYTF	TGTGCCACCCAAAAAACAGGGGGAAACTATGGCTACACCTTC
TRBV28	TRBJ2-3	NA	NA	CASRQQRLLDTQYF	TGTGCCAGCAGGCAACAGCGGTTGTTGGATACGCAGTATTTT
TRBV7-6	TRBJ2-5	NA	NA	CASSPRRARFGTQYF	TGTGCCAGCAGCCCACGACGGGCGCGGTTTGGGACCCAGTACTTC
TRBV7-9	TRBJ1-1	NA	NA	CASSPEAYLLYTEAFF	TGTGCCAGCAGCCCAGAAGCGTACCTCCTGTACACTGAAGCTTTCTTT
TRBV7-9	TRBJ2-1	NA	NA	CASSSNTADSYNEQFF	TGTGCCAGCAGCTCGAACACCGCCGACAGTTACAATGAGCAGTTCTTC
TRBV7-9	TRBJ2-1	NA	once	CASSLALAGNEQFF	TGTGCCAGCAGCTTAGCCCTAGCCGGGAATGAGCAGTTCTTC
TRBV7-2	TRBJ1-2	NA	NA	CASSSPNANYGYTF	TGTGCCAGCAGCTCCCCAAATGCTAACTATGGCTACACCTTC
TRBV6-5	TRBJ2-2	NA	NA	CASSYALDGAGELFF	TGTGCCAGCAGTTACGCGCTGGACGGCGCCGGGGAGCTGTTTTTT
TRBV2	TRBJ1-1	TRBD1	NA	CASSDDRATEAFF	TGTGCCAGCAGTGACGACAGGGCCACTGAAGCTTTCTTT
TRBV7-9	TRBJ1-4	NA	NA	CASSPNLGSEKLFF	TGTGCCAGCAGCCCTAACCTAGGGAGTGAAAAACTGTTTTTT
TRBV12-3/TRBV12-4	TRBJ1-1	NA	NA	CASSRAMNTEAFF	TGTGCCAGCAGTCGGGCCATGAACACTGAAGCTTTCTTT
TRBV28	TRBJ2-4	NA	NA	CASSLSGVTKNIQYF	TGTGCCAGCAGTTTATCCGGGGTGACCAAAAACATTCAGTACTTC
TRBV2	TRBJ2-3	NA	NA	CASRARVSTDTQYF	TGTGCCAGCCGTGCCCGGGTCTCCACAGATACGCAGTATTTT
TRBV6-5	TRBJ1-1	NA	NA	CASSYSGGTEAFF	TGTGCCAGCAGTTACTCAGGGGGTACTGAAGCTTTCTTT
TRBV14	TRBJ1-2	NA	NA	CASSHSRNYGYTF	TGTGCCAGCAGCCACAGCAGGAACTATGGCTACACCTTC
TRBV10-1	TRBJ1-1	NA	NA	CASSRDPNTEAFF	TGCGCCAGCAGCCGTGACCCGAACACTGAAGCTTTCTTT
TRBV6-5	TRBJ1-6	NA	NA	CASSPLGGENSPLHF	TGTGCCAGCAGCCCACTGGGGGGCGAAAATTCACCCCTCCACTTT
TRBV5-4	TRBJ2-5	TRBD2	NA	CASSLNSGGGQETQYF	TGTGCCAGCAGCTTGAATAGCGGGGGGGGCCAAGAGACCCAGTACTTC
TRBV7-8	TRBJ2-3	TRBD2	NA	CASSLLAGRSTDTQYF	TGTGCCAGCAGCTTACTAGCGGGGCGTAGCACAGATACGCAGTATTTT
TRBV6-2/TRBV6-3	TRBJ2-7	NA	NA	CASSYGTPGLYYEQYF	TGTGCCAGCAGTTACGGGACCCCGGGACTTTACTACGAGCAGTACTTC
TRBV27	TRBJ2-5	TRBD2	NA	CASSRKTALAGEETQYF	TGTGCCAGCAGTCGAAAAACGGCCCTAGCGGGGGAAGAGACCCAGTACTTC
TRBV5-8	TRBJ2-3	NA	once	CASSTGTRTDTQYF	TGTGCCAGCAGCACCGGGACCCGCACAGATACGCAGTATTTT
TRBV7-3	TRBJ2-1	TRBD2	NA	CASSLPGTSNEQFF	TGTGCCAGCAGCCTCCCCGGGACTAGCAATGAGCAGTTCTTC
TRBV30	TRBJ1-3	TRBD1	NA	CAWRGTGSGNTIYF	TGTGCCTGGAGGGGGACAGGGTCTGGAAACACCATATATTTT
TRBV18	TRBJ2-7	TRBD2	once	CASSSGTTTYEQYF	TGTGCCAGCTCATCCGGGACTACAACCTACGAGCAGTACTTC
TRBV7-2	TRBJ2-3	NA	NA	CASSRRGGFGDTQYF	TGTGCCAGCAGCCGTCGAGGGGGGTTCGGGGATACGCAGTATTTT
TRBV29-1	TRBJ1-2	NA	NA	CSVEVFRTDLYGYTF	TGCAGCGTTGAAGTCTTCAGGACAGACCTCTATGGCTACACCTTC
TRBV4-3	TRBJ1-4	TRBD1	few	CASSQGDRGRIYEKLFF	TGCGCCAGCAGCCAAGGGGACAGGGGGCGAATTTACGAAAAACTGTTTTTT
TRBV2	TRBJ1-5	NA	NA	CASSERTSNQPQHF	TGTGCCAGCAGTGAAAGGACAAGCAATCAGCCCCAGCATTTT
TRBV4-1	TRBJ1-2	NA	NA	CASSQDYYGYTF	TGCGCCAGCAGCCAAGATTACTATGGCTACACCTTC
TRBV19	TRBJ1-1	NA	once	CASSIVNTEAFF	TGTGCCAGTAGTATCGTGAACACTGAAGCTTTCTTT
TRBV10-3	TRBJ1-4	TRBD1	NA	CAISEGTGGELFF	TGTGCCATCAGTGAGGGGACAGGTGGGGAACTGTTTTTT
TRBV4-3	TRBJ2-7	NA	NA	CASSQVERDMEQYF	TGCGCCAGCAGCCAAGTGGAAAGAGACATGGAGCAGTACTTC
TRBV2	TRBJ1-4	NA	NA	CASSISRGAREKLFF	TGTGCCAGCAGTATTAGTCGTGGGGCAAGAGAAAAACTGTTTTTT
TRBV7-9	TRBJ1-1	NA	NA	CASSPTLNTEAFF	TGTGCCAGCAGCCCAACTTTGAACACTGAAGCTTTCTTT
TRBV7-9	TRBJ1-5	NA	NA	CASSATGGSNQPQHF	TGTGCCAGCAGCGCAACAGGTGGTAGCAATCAGCCCCAGCATTTT
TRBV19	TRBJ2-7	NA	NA	CASSISPTIAETRYEQYF	TGTGCCAGTAGTATTTCCCCCACTATAGCGGAAACCCGATACGAGCAGTACTTC
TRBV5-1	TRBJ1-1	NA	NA	CATSQGGSGTEAFF	TGCGCCACCTCACAGGGAGGGTCCGGCACTGAAGCTTTCTTT
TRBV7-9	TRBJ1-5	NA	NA	CASSLATGIQHF	TGTGCCAGCAGCTTAGCGACAGGAATCCAGCATTTT
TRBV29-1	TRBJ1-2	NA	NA	CSVGGGRSPDGYTF	TGCAGCGTTGGGGGCGGGCGGTCCCCGGATGGCTACACCTTC
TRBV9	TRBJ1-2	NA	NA	CASRGSGYYGYTF	TGTGCCAGCAGGGGGAGCGGGTATTACGGCTACACCTTC
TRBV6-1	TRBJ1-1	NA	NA	CASSEGSLLNTEAFF	TGTGCCAGCAGTGAAGGAAGCTTACTGAACACTGAAGCTTTCTTT
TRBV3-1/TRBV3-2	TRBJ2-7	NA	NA	CASSPRGGGSEQYF	TGTGCCAGCAGCCCAAGGGGGGGAGGCTCCGAGCAGTACTTC
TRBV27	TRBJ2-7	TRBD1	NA	CASSLRDRAYEQYF	TGTGCCAGCAGTCTTAGGGACAGGGCCTACGAGCAGTACTTC
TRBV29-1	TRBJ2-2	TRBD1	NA	CSTRTGVREGELFF	TGCAGCACCCGGACAGGAGTCAGAGAAGGGGAGCTGTTTTTT
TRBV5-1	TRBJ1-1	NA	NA	CASSSLGLMNTEAFF	TGCGCCAGCAGCTCACTGGGACTGATGAACACTGAAGCTTTCTTT
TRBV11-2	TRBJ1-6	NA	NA	CASSPPSKYRVNLHF	TGTGCCAGCAGCCCGCCCTCGAAGTACAGGGTAAACCTCCACTTT
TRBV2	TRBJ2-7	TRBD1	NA	CAGTPGQLYEQYF	TGTGCCGGGACCCCGGGACAGCTCTACGAGCAGTACTTC
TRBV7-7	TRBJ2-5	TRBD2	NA	CASSLALAGEETQYF	TGTGCTAGCAGCTTAGCCCTAGCGGGGGAGGAGACCCAGTACTTC
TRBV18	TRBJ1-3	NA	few	CASSRAADSGNTIYF	TGTGCCAGCTCACGGGCAGCCGACTCTGGAAACACCATATATTTT
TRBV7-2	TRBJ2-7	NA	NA	CASRIGGSYEQYF	TGTGCCAGCAGGATAGGGGGGAGCTACGAGCAGTACTTC
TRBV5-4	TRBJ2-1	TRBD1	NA	CASSSRQGNNEQFF	TGTGCCAGCAGCTCACGACAGGGGAACAATGAGCAGTTCTTC
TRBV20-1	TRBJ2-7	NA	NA	CSASSSYEQYF	TGCAGTGCTAGTTCATCCTACGAGCAGTACTTC
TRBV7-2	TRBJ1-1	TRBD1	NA	CASSSTDTGGTEAFF	TGTGCCAGCAGCTCCACCGACACAGGGGGCACTGAAGCTTTCTTT